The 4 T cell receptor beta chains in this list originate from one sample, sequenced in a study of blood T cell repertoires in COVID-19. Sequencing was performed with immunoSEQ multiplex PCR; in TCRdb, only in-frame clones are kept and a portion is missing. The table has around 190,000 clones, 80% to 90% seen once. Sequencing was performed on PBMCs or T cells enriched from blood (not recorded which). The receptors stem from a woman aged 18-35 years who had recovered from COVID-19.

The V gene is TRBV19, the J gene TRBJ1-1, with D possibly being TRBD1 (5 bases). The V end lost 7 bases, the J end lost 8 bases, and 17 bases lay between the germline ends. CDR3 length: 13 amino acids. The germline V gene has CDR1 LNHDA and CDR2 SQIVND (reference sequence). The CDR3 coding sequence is TGTGCCAGTACCCGGTCGAGACAGAAAGAAGCTTTCTTT. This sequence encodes CASTRSRQKEAFF.

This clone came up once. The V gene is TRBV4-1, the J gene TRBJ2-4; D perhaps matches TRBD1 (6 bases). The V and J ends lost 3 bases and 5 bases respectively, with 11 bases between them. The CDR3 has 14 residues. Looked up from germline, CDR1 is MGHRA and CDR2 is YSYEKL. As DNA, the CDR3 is TGCGCCAGCAGCCACCTGGGGGCCGAAAACATTCAGTACTTC. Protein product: CASSHLGAENIQYF.

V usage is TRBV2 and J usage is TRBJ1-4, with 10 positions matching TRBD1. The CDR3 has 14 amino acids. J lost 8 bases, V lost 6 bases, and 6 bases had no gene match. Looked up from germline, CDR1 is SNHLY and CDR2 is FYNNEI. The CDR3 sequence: CASSTGTGVEKLFF. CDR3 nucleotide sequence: TGTGCCAGCAGCACCGGGACAGGGGTCGAAAAACTGTTTTTT.

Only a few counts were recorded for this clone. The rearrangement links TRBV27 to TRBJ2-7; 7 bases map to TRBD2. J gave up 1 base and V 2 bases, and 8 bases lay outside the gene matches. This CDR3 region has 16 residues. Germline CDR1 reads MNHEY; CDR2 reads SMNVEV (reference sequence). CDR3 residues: CASSLRLALGSYEQYF. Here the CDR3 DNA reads TGTGCCAGCAGTTTACGACTAGCCTTGGGGTCCTACGAGCAGTACTTC.